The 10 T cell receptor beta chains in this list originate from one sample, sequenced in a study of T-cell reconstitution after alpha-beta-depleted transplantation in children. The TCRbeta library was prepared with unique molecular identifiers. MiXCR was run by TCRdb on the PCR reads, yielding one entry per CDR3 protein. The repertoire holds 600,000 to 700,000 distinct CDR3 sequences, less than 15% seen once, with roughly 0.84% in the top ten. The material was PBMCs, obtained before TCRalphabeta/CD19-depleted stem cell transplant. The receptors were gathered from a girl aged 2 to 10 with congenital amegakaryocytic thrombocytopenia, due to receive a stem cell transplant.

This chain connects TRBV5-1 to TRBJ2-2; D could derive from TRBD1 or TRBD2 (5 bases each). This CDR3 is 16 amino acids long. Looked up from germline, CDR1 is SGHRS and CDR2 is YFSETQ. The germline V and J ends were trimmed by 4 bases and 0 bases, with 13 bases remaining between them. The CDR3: CASSHRGAANTGELFF. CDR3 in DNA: TGCGCCAGCAGCCATCGAGGGGCAGCGAACACCGGGGAGCTGTTTTTT.

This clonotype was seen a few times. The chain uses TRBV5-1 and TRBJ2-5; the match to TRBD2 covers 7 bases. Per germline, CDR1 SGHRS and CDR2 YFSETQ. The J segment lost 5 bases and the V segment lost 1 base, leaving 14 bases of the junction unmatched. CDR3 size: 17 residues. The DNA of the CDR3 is TGCGCCAGCAGCTTGAGGGTGGCTGGCGGGAGCGGCGAGACCCAGTACTTC. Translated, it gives CASSLRVAGGSGETQYF.

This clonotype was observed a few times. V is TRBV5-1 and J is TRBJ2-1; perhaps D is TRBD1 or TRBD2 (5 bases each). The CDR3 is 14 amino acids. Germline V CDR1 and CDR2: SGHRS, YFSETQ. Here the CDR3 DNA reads TGCGCGAGCGCGTCCGGGACGCAGTACAATGAGCAGTTCTTC. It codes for CASASGTQYNEQFF.

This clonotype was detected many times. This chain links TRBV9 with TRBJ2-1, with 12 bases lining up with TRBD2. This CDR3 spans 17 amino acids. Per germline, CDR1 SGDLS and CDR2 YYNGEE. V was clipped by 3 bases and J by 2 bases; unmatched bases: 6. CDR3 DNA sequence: TGTGCCAGCAGCGCTGAAGGACTAGCGGGAACCTACAATGAGCAGTTCTTC. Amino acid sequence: CASSAEGLAGTYNEQFF.

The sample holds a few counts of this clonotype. Written as DNA, the CDR3 is TGTGCCAGCTCTAGACTTTCGCGCGAGCAGTACTTC. This sequence encodes CASSRLSREQYF. The chain recombines TRBV7-9 with TRBJ2-7; D is unclear. V was pared by 8 bases and J by 6 bases, with 14 bases between. CDR1 and CDR2 from the germline V gene are SEHNR and FQNEAQ (reference sequence). This CDR3 is 12 amino acids long.

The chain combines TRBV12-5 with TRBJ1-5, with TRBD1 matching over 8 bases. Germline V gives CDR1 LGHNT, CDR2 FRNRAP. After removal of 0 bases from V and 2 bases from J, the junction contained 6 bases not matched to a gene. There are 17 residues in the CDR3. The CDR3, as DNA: TGTGCTAGTGGTTTGGTACTCGACAGGGGTGGCAATCAGCCCCAGCATTTT. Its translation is CASGLVLDRGGNQPQHF.

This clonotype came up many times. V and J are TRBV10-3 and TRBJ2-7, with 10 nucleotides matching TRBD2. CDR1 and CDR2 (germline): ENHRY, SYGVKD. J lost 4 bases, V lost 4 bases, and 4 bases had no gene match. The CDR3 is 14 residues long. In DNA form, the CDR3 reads TGTGCCATCAGTGCCAGCGGGAGGGCGTACGAGCAGTACTTC. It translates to CAISASGRAYEQYF.

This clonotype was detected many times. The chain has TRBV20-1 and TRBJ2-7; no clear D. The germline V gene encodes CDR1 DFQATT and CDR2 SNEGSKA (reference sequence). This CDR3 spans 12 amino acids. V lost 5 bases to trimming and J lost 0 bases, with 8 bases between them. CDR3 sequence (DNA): TGCAGTGCTGGCATCGGCTCCTACGAGCAGTACTTC. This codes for CSAGIGSYEQYF.

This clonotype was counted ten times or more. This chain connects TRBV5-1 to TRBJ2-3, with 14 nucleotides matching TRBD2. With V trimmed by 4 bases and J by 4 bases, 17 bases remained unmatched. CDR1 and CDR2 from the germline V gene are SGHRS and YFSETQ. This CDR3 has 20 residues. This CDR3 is CASSPDGWTSGRIGADTQYF. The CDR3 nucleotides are TGCGCCAGCAGCCCCGACGGATGGACTAGCGGGAGGATTGGAGCAGATACGCAGTATTTT.

CDR3 amino acids: CASSLRQGTYEQYF. CDR3 bases: TGCGCCAGCAGCCTTAGACAGGGGACCTACGAGCAGTACTTC. This chain links TRBV4-1 with TRBJ2-7; 8 positions match TRBD1. This CDR3 is 14 amino acids long. Germline V CDR1 and CDR2: MGHRA, YSYEKL. The ends lost 4 bases at V and 2 bases at J; junction bases unmatched: 4.